These 8 T cell receptor beta chains came from one sample sequenced in a study of long-term antiretroviral therapy in people with HIV. At the survey level, the v3.0 immunoSEQ assay was run. Using immunoSEQ multiplex PCR, the repertoire was profiled, and TCRdb retains in-frame clones only, with some absent. The repertoire holds under 25,000 clones, over 70% seen once, with about 9.9% in the top ten. The material was unsorted PBMCs, obtained 0.5 years before starting antiretroviral therapy. The receptor set was obtained from a man younger than 35 with HIV.

The chain recombines TRBV2 with TRBJ2-7; no clear D. Trimming pared 7 bases from V and 7 bases from J, leaving 14 bases between. Germline V gene lookup returns CDR1 SNHLY and CDR2 FYNNEI. The CDR3 runs to 12 residues. Here the CDR3 DNA reads TGTGCCAGCACGGCAGAAACGGTGGAGCAGTACTTC. Translation gives CASTAETVEQYF.

This clone has just a few counts. The chain is built from TRBV19 and TRBJ2-7; the match to TRBD1 covers 9 bases. V lost 3 bases and J lost 5; bases outside the gene matches: 8. CDR1 is LNHDA, CDR2 SQIVND, per germline (reference sequence). CDR3 length: 15 amino acids. CDR3 nucleotides: TGTGCCAGTAGTATGGGTGGGACAGGGAACCACGAGCAGTACTTC. It yields the protein CASSMGGTGNHEQYF.

This clone was seen a handful of times. V is TRBV11-2 and J is TRBJ2-2; no clear D. Trimming stripped 2 bases from V and 4 bases from J, with 11 bases between. CDR1 and CDR2 from the germline V gene are SGHAT and FQNNGV. The CDR3 is made up of 15 amino acids. CDR3 protein: CASSLRPVLTGELFF. In DNA form, the CDR3 reads TGTGCCAGCAGCTTAAGACCGGTTCTCACCGGGGAGCTGTTTTTT.

V is TRBV27 and J is TRBJ2-1; either TRBD1 or TRBD2 may supply D (6 bases each). The CDR3 contains 14 residues. Trimming removed 6 bases at V and 8 bases at J, with 17 bases between. CDR1 is MNHEY, CDR2 SMNVEV, per germline (reference sequence). DNA for the CDR3: TGTGCCAGCAGCTCGAAGGGGGGAAAGGATGAGCAGTTCTTC. Its protein is CASSSKGGKDEQFF.

V usage is TRBV6-5 and J usage is TRBJ2-7, with no clear D. V dropped 5 bases and J dropped 0 bases, with 11 bases sitting between them. The CDR3 has 14 amino acids. Germline CDR1 reads MNHEY; CDR2 reads SVGAGI. The CDR3 bases are TGTGCCAGCAGTAATTCCAGGAGCTCCTACGAGCAGTACTTC. The encoded protein is CASSNSRSSYEQYF.

This chain joins TRBV27 and TRBJ2-1; no clear D gene. CDR1 and CDR2 (germline): MNHEY, SMNVEV (reference sequence). The CDR3 runs 11 residues. V was shortened by 7 bases and J by 12 bases, with 13 bases between the two germline ends. CDR3 amino acids: CASISGFTQFF. The DNA of the CDR3 is TGTGCCAGCATTTCTGGTTTCACGCAGTTCTTC.

The chain links TRBV19 to TRBJ1-3; TRBD1 agrees at 7 bases. The CDR3 has 14 amino acids. V shed 6 bases, J shed 2 bases, and the junction held 4 bases outside the gene matches. From germline, CDR1 is LNHDA and CDR2 SQIVND (reference sequence). CDR3: CASRQGSPGNTIYF. CDR3 DNA sequence: TGTGCCAGTAGACAGGGGTCGCCTGGAAACACCATATATTTT.

This CDR3 reads CASSFTTSGSENEQFF. The CDR3 DNA follows: TGTGCCAGCAGTTTCACGACTAGCGGGAGTGAGAATGAGCAGTTCTTC. This sequence joins TRBV6-5 and TRBJ2-1, with TRBD2 identical over 12 bases. The CDR3 totals 16 residues. V gave up 4 bases and J gave up 7 bases; unmatched junction bases: 8. CDR1 and CDR2 from the germline V gene are MNHEY and SVGAGI.